This passage covers 2 T cell receptor beta chains from one sample sequenced in a study of identical twins. TCRdb re-analysed the 5' RACE reads in MiXCR, keeping a single row per CDR3 protein. The data contain hundreds of thousands of distinct CDR3 sequences, roughly 8% of them singletons. These same data were also listed under a study on yellow fever vaccine responses in identical twins.

Sequencing used PBMCs. The receptor source for this set is a woman between 18 and 29 years old in good health.

The chain is built from TRBV7-9 and TRBJ2-3; D remains unclear. V lost 6 bases and J 2 bases, leaving 9 bases between the germline ends. The CDR3 is 13 residues long. Germline CDR1 reads SEHNR; CDR2 reads FQNEAQ (reference sequence). The CDR3 region is CASRYEDTDTQYF. CDR3 in DNA: TGTGCCAGCAGATATGAGGACACAGATACGCAGTATTTT.

This clonotype was found many times. The chain carries TRBV5-1 and TRBJ2-1; TRBD2 agrees at 9 bases. This CDR3 has 15 residues. V dropped 4 bases and J dropped 1; count of bases not matched to a gene: 3. Germline values: CDR1 SGHRS, CDR2 YFSETQ. CDR3 sequence reads: CASSPTSGSYNEQFF. DNA for the CDR3: TGCGCCAGCAGCCCGACTAGCGGATCCTACAATGAGCAGTTCTTC.